Below, 22 T cell receptor beta chains from the same sample are listed, as sequenced in a study of shared clonotypes between healthy human individuals. Sequencing was performed with immunoSEQ multiplex PCR; in TCRdb, only in-frame clones are kept and a portion is missing. The sample includes about 2.3 million clones, 90% to 95% of them seen just once. The specimen sequenced was naive CD4+ T cells from PBMCs. Stated subset: CD45RA+ positively selected. Receptor source: a man between 18 and 29 years old in good health. Some clones in this sample may be carry-over from other donors' samples.

With respect to this clone: Within the sample, other DNA sequences also encode this same CDR3. The rearrangement joins TRBV7-3 to TRBJ2-2; no firm D call. Trimming took off 3 bases at V and 0 bases at J, with 8 bases between the two ends. Germline-derived CDR1 and CDR2 are SGHTA and FQGTGA. The length of the CDR3 is 15 residues. The CDR3 nucleotides are TGTGCCAGCAGCTTGATGGGCGCGAACACCGGGGAGCTGTTTTTT. Its translation: CASSLMGANTGELFF.

With regard to this clone: This same CDR3 is encoded by further DNA sequences in the sample. The chain combines TRBV6-5 with TRBJ2-7, with 15 bases that match TRBD2. Trimming cost V 6 bases and J 7 bases; bases outside gene matches: 4. The CDR3 contains 14 residues. Germline loops: CDR1 MNHEY, CDR2 SVGAGI. CDR3 in DNA: TGTGCCAGCAGCGGGACTAGCGGGAGGATTGAGCAGTACTTC. Translating gives CASSGTSGRIEQYF.

The J gene is TRBJ2-7, the V gene TRBV6-5; 8 bases match TRBD2. After removal of 6 bases from V and 1 base from J, the junction contained 8 bases not matched to a gene. This CDR3 comprises 15 residues. CDR1 MNHEY and CDR2 SVGAGI come from the germline V gene. The CDR3 coding sequence is TGTGCCAGCAGGAGCGGGCCTAGCGGGTCCTACGAGCAGTACTTC. It specifies CASRSGPSGSYEQYF.

J is TRBJ2-5 and V is TRBV28; D might be TRBD1 or TRBD2, each matching 7 bases. V was shortened by 7 bases and J by 4 bases, with 22 bases between the two germline ends. CDR1 MDHEN and CDR2 SYDVKM come from the germline V gene. The CDR3 has 16 amino acids. The CDR3 bases are TGTGCCAGCAACTCCCCGGGCAGGGGGGGACGAGAGACCCAGTACTTC. Translated: CASNSPGRGGRETQYF.

The gene calls are TRBV4-2 and TRBJ1-1; 7 nucleotides align to TRBD1. V lost 6 bases to trimming and J lost 0 bases; unmatched junction nucleotides: 4. This CDR3 is 14 amino acids long. Germline-derived CDR1 and CDR2 are LGHNA and YNFKEQ. For the CDR3, the DNA is TGTGCCAGCAGTACAGGGGCCTTGAACACTGAAGCTTTCTTT. Protein sequence: CASSTGALNTEAFF.

V and J are TRBV4-1 and TRBJ2-1; D is possibly TRBD1 or TRBD2 (6 bases each). The germline gives CDR1 MGHRA, CDR2 YSYEKL. V was cut by 6 bases and J by 7 bases, with 19 bases left in between. This CDR3 has 15 residues. In nucleotides, the CDR3 is TGCGCCAGCAGTCATCCTGCTAAAGGGGGGAATGAGCAGTTCTTC. Translating gives CASSHPAKGGNEQFF.

This clone was observed once. V and J are TRBV10-1 and TRBJ1-4; D is unresolved. V lost 4 bases to trimming and J lost 6 bases, with 9 bases between them. CDR3 length: 13 amino acids. From germline, CDR1 is WNHNN and CDR2 SYGVQD (reference sequence). The CDR3 DNA reads as TGCGCCAGCAGTGTTGGGCGATATGAAAAACTGTTTTTT. Protein product: CASSVGRYEKLFF.

The chain employs TRBV5-5 and TRBJ2-1, with no clear D. The CDR3 length is 14 residues. Per the germline V gene, CDR1 is SGHKS and CDR2 is YYEKEE (reference sequence). The V gene lost 1 base and the J gene lost 1 base, with 6 bases spanning the gap. The CDR3 loop is CASSLSESYNEQFF. CDR3 DNA sequence: TGTGCCAGCAGCTTGAGCGAGTCCTACAATGAGCAGTTCTTC.

V usage is TRBV5-6 and J usage is TRBJ2-5; 13 nucleotides match TRBD2. The CDR3 spans 15 residues. Per the germline V gene, CDR1 is SGHDT and CDR2 is YYEEEE. Trimming removed 0 bases from V and 4 bases from J; junction bases left unmatched: 0. The DNA of the CDR3 is TGTGCCAGCAGCTTGGGACTAGCGGGAGGAGAGACCCAGTACTTC. Protein sequence: CASSLGLAGGETQYF. The variable domain in full, completed from reference TRBV5-6 and TRBJ2-5, reads DAGVTQSPTHLIKTRGQQVTLRCSPKSGHDTVSWYQQALGQGPQFIFQYYEEEERQRGNFPDRFSGHQFPNYSSELNVNALLLGDSALYLCASSLGLAGGETQYFGPGTRLLVL.

A note on this clone: The same CDR3 is also encoded by other DNA sequences in this sample. The V gene is TRBV29-1, the J gene TRBJ2-7; no clear D. Germline assignment: CDR1 SQVTM and CDR2 ANQGSEA. CDR3 length: 11 amino acids. Trimming stripped 4 bases from V and 2 bases from J, with 6 bases between. The CDR3 DNA sequence: TGCAGCGTTGCAGGTACCTACGAGCAGTACTTC. The encoded protein is CSVAGTYEQYF.

Only one count was recorded for this clone. The chain combines TRBV5-1 with TRBJ2-3; 13 bases agree with TRBD2. The CDR3 sequence is 18 residues long. The ends lost 0 bases at V and 4 bases at J; junction bases unmatched: 8. CDR1 is SGHRS and CDR2 is YFSETQ in the germline V gene. The CDR3 reads CASSLGTSGSRQADTQYF. For the CDR3, the DNA is TGCGCCAGCAGCTTGGGGACTAGCGGGAGCAGACAGGCAGATACGCAGTATTTT.

Concerning this clone itself: Other DNA sequences from this sample encode an identical CDR3 as well. The J gene is TRBJ1-1, the V gene TRBV27; 9 positions agree with TRBD1. The CDR3 extends over 13 amino acids. Trimming removed 3 bases from V and 4 bases from J; junction bases left unmatched: 0. Looked up from germline, CDR1 is MNHEY and CDR2 is SMNVEV (reference sequence). This CDR3 is CASSLTGGTEAFF. DNA for the CDR3: TGTGCCAGCAGTTTGACAGGGGGCACTGAAGCTTTCTTT.

This chain links TRBV5-4 with TRBJ2-3; 7 nucleotides align to TRBD2. CDR1 is SGHNT, CDR2 YYREEE, per germline (reference sequence). CDR3 size: 15 residues. Germline trimming cut 0 bases from V and 4 bases from J; bases unmatched to any gene: 5. Here the CDR3 reads CASSLVSGWSDTQYF. For the CDR3, the DNA is TGTGCCAGCAGCTTGGTTAGCGGGTGGTCAGATACGCAGTATTTT.

The count of this clone is one. The chain couples TRBV7-9 to TRBJ2-3; 11 nucleotides match TRBD2. With 5 bases clipped from V and 6 bases from J, the junction kept 10 bases outside the gene matches. Germline V gene lookup returns CDR1 SEHNR and CDR2 FQNEAQ (reference sequence). CDR3 length equals 16 residues. The CDR3 DNA is TGTGCCAGCAGCACTGCACTAGCGGGAGTGGCCGATACGCAGTATTTT. Translating gives CASSTALAGVADTQYF.

The V gene is TRBV27, the J gene TRBJ2-5; D is perhaps TRBD1 (6 bases). The CDR3 has 13 amino acids. V was trimmed by 6 bases and J by 5 bases, leaving 13 bases between them. Germline lookup yields CDR1 MNHEY and CDR2 SMNVEV (reference sequence). The CDR3 protein is CASRRPGVETQYF. The DNA of the CDR3 is TGTGCCAGCAGAAGACCAGGGGTTGAGACCCAGTACTTC.

Remarks on this clone: Other DNA sequences in this specimen translate into the identical CDR3. The genes are TRBV5-1 and TRBJ2-5; D gene ambiguous. V was pared by 0 bases and J by 3 bases, with 6 bases between. From germline, CDR1 is SGHRS and CDR2 YFSETQ. The CDR3 extends over 13 amino acids. CDR3 in DNA: TGCGCCAGCAGCTTGGGTCAAGAAGAGACCCAGTACTTC. This translates into CASSLGQEETQYF.

J is TRBJ2-1 and V is TRBV11-3; D unresolved. CDR1 and CDR2 from the germline V gene are SGHNT and YENEEA. CDR3 length: 12 residues. V lost 4 bases and J lost 5, with 6 bases in between. CDR3 DNA: TGTGCCAGCAGCTACTTCGACAATGAGCAGTTCTTC. Its translation: CASSYFDNEQFF.

The rearrangement links TRBV23-1 to TRBJ1-1; maybe TRBD1 (6 bases). TRBV23-1 has ORF status, its function being uncertain. CDR3 length: 15 residues. The V end was cut by 2 bases, the J end by 1 base, with 11 bases between. The CDR3 protein is CASSQATGPNTEAFF. The CDR3 coding sequence is TGCGCCAGCAGTCAAGCGACAGGACCGAACACTGAAGCTTTCTTT.

The CDR3 here is CASSVLAETSYEQYF. The CDR3 DNA reads as TGTGCCAGCAGCGTCTTAGCGGAGACATCCTACGAGCAGTACTTC. This chain connects TRBV9 to TRBJ2-7, with D maybe TRBD2 (6 bases). The CDR3 consists of 15 residues. CDR1 and CDR2 (germline): SGDLS, YYNGEE. V was shortened by 2 bases and J by 1 base, with 13 bases between the two germline ends.

As to this clone: Distinct nucleotide sequences in the sample also encode this CDR3. V gene TRBV6-5 combines with J gene TRBJ1-2, with 7 bases identical to TRBD1. The V gene's germline CDR1 is MNHEY and CDR2 SVGAGI. J gave up 6 bases and V 2 bases, and 6 bases lay outside the gene matches. The CDR3 spans 14 residues. This CDR3 reads CASSYRQGSDGYTF. The CDR3 DNA reads as TGTGCCAGCAGTTACCGACAGGGTTCGGATGGCTACACCTTC.

The chain employs TRBV28 and TRBJ1-1; possible D gene TRBD1, 5 bases. CDR1 is MDHEN, CDR2 SYDVKM, per germline. The CDR3 is made up of 17 amino acids. The ends were cut back, 6 bases at V and 1 base at J, with 21 bases in the middle. The CDR3 nucleotides read TGTGCCAGCAGCTCGCATGAAGCCGGGACGGGGAACACTGAAGCTTTCTTT. The encoded protein is CASSSHEAGTGNTEAFF.

This chain's CDR3 is CASSSRRTGPHNEQFF. The CDR3 DNA is TGTGCCAGCAGCTCCCGAAGGACAGGGCCCCACAATGAGCAGTTCTTC. The V and J genes are TRBV7-9 and TRBJ2-1; 8 bases line up with TRBD1. V gave up 4 bases and J gave up 5 bases; unmatched junction bases: 10. Germline lookup yields CDR1 SEHNR and CDR2 FQNEAQ (reference sequence). The length of the CDR3 is 16 residues. Complete variable domain (other parts from reference TRBV7-9 and TRBJ2-1): DTGVSQNPRHKITKRGQNVTFRCDPISEHNRLYWYRQTLGQGPEFLTYFQNEAQLEKSRLLSDRFSAERPKGSFSTLEIQRTEQGDSAMYLCASSSRRTGPHNEQFFGPGTRLTVL.